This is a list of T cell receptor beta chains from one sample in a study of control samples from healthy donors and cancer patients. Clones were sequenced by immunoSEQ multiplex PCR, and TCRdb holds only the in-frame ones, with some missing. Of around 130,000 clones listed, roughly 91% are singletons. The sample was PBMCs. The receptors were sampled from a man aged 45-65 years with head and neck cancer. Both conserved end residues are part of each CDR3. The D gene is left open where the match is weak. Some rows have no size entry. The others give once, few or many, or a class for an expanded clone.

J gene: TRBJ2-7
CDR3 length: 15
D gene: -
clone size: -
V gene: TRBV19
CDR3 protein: CASSTSRGQTYEQYF
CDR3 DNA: TGTGCCAGTAGTACCTCCCGCGGGCAAACCTACGAGCAGTACTTC

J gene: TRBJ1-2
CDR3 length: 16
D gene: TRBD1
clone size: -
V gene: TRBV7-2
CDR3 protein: CASSFGGQGTNYGYTF
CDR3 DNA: TGTGCCAGCAGCTTCGGAGGACAGGGAACTAACTATGGCTACACCTTC

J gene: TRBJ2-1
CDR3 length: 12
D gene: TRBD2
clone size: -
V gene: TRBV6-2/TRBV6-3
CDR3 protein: CASSEAGGEQFF
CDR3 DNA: TGTGCCAGCAGTGAGGCGGGGGGTGAGCAGTTCTTC

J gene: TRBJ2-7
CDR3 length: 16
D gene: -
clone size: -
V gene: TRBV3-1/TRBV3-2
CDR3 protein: CASTDPADRSPSLEYF
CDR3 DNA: TGTGCCAGCACCGACCCTGCTGACAGGTCTCCTTCCTTGGAGTACTTC

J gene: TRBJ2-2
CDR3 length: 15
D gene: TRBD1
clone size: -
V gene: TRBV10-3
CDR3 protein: CAISGTGGGTGELFF
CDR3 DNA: TGTGCCATCAGTGGGACAGGGGGCGGAACCGGGGAGCTGTTTTTT

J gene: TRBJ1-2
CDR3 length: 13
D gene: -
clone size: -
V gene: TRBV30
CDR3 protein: CAWSVRTDYGYTF
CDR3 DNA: TGTGCCTGGAGTGTAAGGACAGACTATGGCTACACCTTC

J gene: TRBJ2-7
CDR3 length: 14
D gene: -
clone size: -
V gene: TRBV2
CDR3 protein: CASDPPAGDYEQYF
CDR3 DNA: TGTGCCAGCGACCCGCCGGCAGGGGATTACGAGCAGTACTTC

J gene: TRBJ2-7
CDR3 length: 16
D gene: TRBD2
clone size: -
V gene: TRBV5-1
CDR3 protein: CASSLASGGPPYEQYF
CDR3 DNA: TGCGCCAGCAGCCTAGCTAGCGGGGGCCCACCTTACGAGCAGTACTTC

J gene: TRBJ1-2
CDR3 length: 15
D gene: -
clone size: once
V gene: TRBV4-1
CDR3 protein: CASSPPGWGDYGYTF
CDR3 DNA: TGCGCCAGCAGCCCTCCGGGGTGGGGGGACTATGGCTACACCTTC

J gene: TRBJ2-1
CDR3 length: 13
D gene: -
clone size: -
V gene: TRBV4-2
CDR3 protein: CASSQEEGREQFF
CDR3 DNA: TGTGCCAGCAGCCAAGAGGAGGGCAGAGAGCAGTTCTTC

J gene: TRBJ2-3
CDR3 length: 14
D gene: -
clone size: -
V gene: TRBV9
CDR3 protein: CASTVGGNRDTQYF
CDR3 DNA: TGTGCCAGCACCGTAGGGGGGAACCGAGATACGCAGTATTTT

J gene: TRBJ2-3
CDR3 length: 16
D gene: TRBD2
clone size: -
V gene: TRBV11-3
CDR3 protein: CASSLGLAGRTDTQYF
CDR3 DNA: TGTGCCAGCAGCTTAGGGCTAGCGGGACGCACAGATACGCAGTATTTT

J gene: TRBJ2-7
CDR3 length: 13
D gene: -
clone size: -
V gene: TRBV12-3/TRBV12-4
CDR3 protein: CASRPAGAYEQYF
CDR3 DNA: TGTGCCAGCAGACCGGCAGGGGCCTACGAGCAGTACTTC

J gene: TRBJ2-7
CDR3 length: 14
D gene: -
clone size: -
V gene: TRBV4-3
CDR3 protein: CASSQDRTPQEQYF
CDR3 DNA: TGCGCCAGCAGCCAAGATAGGACTCCCCAAGAGCAGTACTTC

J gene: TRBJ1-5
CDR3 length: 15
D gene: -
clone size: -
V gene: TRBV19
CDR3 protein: CASSPGSLSNQPQHF
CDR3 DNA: TGTGCCAGTAGCCCCGGGAGTCTTAGCAATCAGCCCCAGCATTTT

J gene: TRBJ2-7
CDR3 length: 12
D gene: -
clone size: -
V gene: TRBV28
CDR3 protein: CASSRTTYEQYF
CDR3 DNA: TGTGCCAGCAGTAGGACAACCTACGAGCAGTACTTC

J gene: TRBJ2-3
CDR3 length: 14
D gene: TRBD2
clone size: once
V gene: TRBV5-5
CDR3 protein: CASSIGGNTDTQYF
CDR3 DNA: TGTGCCAGCAGCATCGGGGGGAACACAGATACGCAGTATTTT